This T cell receptor (beta chain) was documented in a study of T cell changes during pregnancy in multiple sclerosis (dated by TCRdb to the late 2010s). At the level of the whole study: In women with multiple sclerosis, the researchers looked at how the T cell repertoire shifted as pregnancy progressed.

The protocol used for the library was the immunoSEQ multiplex PCR assay. Imported from immuneACCESS, the table was reduced by TCRdb to in-frame sequences with V and J called. These copies leave out some clones; in studies compared against another copy, an unresolved V gene accounts for under half, and the cause of the remainder is not known. The sample has approximately 63,000 clones on record, 75% to 95% of them singletons. The top ten constitute 2% to 2.5% of the sample. From its cysteine to its phenylalanine, the CDR3 spans 19 amino acids. Only CDR3 DNA is held: 57 bases, read in frame from base 1. The germline V gene gives CDR1 as KGHSH and CDR2 as LQKENI. Compared with germline, V lacks 0 bases and J lacks 0 bases; bases without a gene match: 8. About this clone: The antigen it binds to is not known. Base-call qualities are not available, and no considerably larger clone is one nucleotide away.

The clonotype comes from a female donor in good health, enrolled as a control in a pregnancy study. This sequence uses TRBV18 and TRBJ2-1, with 10 bases in between that match TRBD2. Sequenced material: peripheral blood, taken in the third trimester of pregnancy. Here the CDR3 is given as CASSPPQLAGDTSYNEQFF. Read as DNA, the sequence is TGTGCCAGCTCACCACCTCAGCTAGCGGGAGATACCTCCTACAATGAGCAGTTCTTC.